The clone carrying this T cell receptor beta chain has only a few counts. As yet, its antigen is unknown. This sample is drawn from a study of long-term antiretroviral therapy in people with HIV. Whole-study findings and limits: Collection spanned 2004 to 2017; ART regimens may be less effective than current ones. CDR3 lengths in HIV samples spanned a narrower range than controls.

Survey level was the resolution at which the v3.0 immunoSEQ assay ran. The protocol was immunoSEQ multiplex PCR, while the TCRdb copy is restricted to in-frame clones and leaves out a portion. The table has approximately 20,000 clones, more than 80% seen once; the top ten hold around 10%. The trim removed 5 bases at V and 0 bases at J, leaving 7 bases unmatched. This CDR3 is built from 17 residues. CDR1 LNHDA and CDR2 SQIVND come from the germline V gene (reference sequence). The V call is TRBV19, the J call TRBJ2-1; TRBD2 matches at 10 bases. The sequencing used unsorted PBMCs, collected 0.2 years after starting antiretroviral therapy. The sequence derives from a woman aged 35 to 49 with HIV. The CDR3 nucleotides are TGTGCCAGTAGTCTCCCTAGCGGGAGCTCCTCCTACAATGAGCAGTTCTTC. Amino acids: CASSLPSGSSSYNEQFF.